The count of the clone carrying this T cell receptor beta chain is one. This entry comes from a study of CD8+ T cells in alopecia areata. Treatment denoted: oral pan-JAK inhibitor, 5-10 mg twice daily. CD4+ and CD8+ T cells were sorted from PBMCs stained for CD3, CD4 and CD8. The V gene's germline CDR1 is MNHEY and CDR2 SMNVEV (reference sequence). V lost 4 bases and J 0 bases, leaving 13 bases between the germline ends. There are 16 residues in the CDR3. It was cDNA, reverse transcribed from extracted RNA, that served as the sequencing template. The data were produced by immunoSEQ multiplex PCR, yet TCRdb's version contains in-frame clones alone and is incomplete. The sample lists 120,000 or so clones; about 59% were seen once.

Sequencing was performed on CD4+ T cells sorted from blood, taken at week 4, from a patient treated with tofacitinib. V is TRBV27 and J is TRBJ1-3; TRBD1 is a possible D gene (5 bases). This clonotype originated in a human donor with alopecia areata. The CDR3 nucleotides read TGTGCCAGCAGTTCCCGGGACCTGCTCTCTGGAAACACCATATATTTT. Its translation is CASSSRDLLSGNTIYF.